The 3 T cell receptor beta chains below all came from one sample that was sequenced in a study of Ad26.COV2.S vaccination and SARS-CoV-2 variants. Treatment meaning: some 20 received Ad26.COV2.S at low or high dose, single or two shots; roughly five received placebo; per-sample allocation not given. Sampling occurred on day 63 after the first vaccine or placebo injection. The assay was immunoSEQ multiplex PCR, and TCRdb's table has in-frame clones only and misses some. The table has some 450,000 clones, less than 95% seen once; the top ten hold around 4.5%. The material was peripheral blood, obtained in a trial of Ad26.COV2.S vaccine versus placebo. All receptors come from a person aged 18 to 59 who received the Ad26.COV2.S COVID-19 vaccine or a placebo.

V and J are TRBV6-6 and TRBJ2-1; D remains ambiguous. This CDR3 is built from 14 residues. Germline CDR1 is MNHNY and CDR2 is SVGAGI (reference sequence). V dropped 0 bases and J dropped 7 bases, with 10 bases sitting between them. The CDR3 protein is CASSYSPPQNEQFF. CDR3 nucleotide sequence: TGTGCCAGCAGTTACTCCCCCCCGCAAAATGAGCAGTTCTTC.

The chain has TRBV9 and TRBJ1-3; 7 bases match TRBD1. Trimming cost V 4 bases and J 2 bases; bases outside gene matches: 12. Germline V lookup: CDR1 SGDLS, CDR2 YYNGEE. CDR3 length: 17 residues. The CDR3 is CASSLPRTGGAGNTIYF. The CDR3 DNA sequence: TGTGCCAGCAGCCTACCAAGGACAGGCGGGGCTGGAAACACCATATATTTT.

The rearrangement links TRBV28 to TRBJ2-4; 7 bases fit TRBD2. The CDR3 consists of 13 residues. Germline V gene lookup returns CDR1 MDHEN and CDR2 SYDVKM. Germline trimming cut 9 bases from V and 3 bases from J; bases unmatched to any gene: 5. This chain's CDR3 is CARGGLVKNIQYF. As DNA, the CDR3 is TGTGCCAGGGGAGGGTTGGTCAAAAACATTCAGTACTTC.